The 30 T cell receptor beta chains presented below share a single source sample, sequenced in a study of PD-1 blockade in classical Hodgkin lymphoma (TCRdb year 2020). This sample's time point label indicates: cycle 4 day 1 (C4D1), after less than seven weeks of nivolumab. Every trial patient had relapsed following autologous stem cell transplantation, and prior brentuximab vedotin exposure was what differed among cohorts A, B and C. The library was prepared using the immunoSEQ multiplex PCR assay. TCRdb retrieved this table from immuneACCESS and kept in-frame rearrangements only. Not all clones are present; in checked studies, unresolved V genes account for under half, and no reason is known for the remainder. This sample is represented by 96,000 or so clones; about 93% of them were singletons. Under 2% of the sample goes to the ten largest clones. The source was peripheral blood mononuclear cells (PBMCs), collected before the fourth cycle of nivolumab. The receptor set was obtained from a human donor with classical Hodgkin lymphoma.

The chain is built from TRBV6-6 and TRBJ1-2, with 9 nucleotides matching TRBD1. The CDR3 has 14 residues. Germline loops: CDR1 MNHNY, CDR2 SVGAGI (reference sequence). After removal of 10 bases from V and 4 bases from J, the junction contained 10 bases not matched to a gene. CDR3 bases: TGTGCCACAAGGGGGACAGGGATTCCCTATGGCTACACCTTC. Protein: CATRGTGIPYGYTF.

The rearrangement uses TRBV14 and TRBJ2-1; the match to TRBD2 covers 12 bases. Germline V gene data show CDR1 as SGHDN and CDR2 as FVKESK. V was clipped by 3 bases and J by 6 bases; unmatched bases: 9. The CDR3 runs 17 residues. In DNA form, the CDR3 reads TGTGCCAGCAGCCAGAAGACTAGCGGGAGTTATTTCAATGAGCAGTTCTTC. It specifies CASSQKTSGSYFNEQFF.

The rearrangement links TRBV7-3 to TRBJ2-1; possibly TRBD2 for D (6 bases). Germline lookup yields CDR1 SGHTA and CDR2 FQGTGA. CDR3 length: 13 residues. With 4 bases removed from V and 5 bases from J, the gap between germline ends came to 9 bases. CDR3 sequence reads: CASSSGTHNEQFF. CDR3 sequence (DNA): TGTGCCAGCAGCTCCGGGACTCACAATGAGCAGTTCTTC. Drawing the rest from reference TRBV7-3 and TRBJ2-1, the complete variable domain is GAGVSQTPSNKVTEKGKYVELRCDPISGHTALYWYRQSLGQGPEFLIYFQGTGAADDSGLPNDRFFAVRPEGSVSTLKIQRTERGDSAVYLCASSSGTHNEQFFGPGTRLTVL.

This chain connects TRBV19 to TRBJ2-7; D is ambiguous. Germline V gene lookup returns CDR1 LNHDA and CDR2 SQIVND (reference sequence). CDR3 size: 13 residues. The germline V and J ends were trimmed by 3 bases and 1 base, with 7 bases remaining between them. The CDR3 here is CASSMTVSYEQYF. CDR3 DNA sequence: TGTGCCAGTAGTATGACGGTTTCCTACGAGCAGTACTTC.

The chain has TRBV4-2 and TRBJ1-1; 11 bases are shared with TRBD1. V was pared by 4 bases and J by 0 bases, with 7 bases of the junction left unmatched. The CDR3 sequence is 17 residues long. CDR1 LGHNA and CDR2 YNFKEQ come from the germline V gene. DNA for the CDR3: TGTGCCAGCAGCCCACGAGGGACAGGGGGGATGAACACTGAAGCTTTCTTT. It yields the protein CASSPRGTGGMNTEAFF.

This chain uses TRBV4-1 with TRBJ1-1; no firm D call. CDR3 size: 15 residues. V dropped 3 bases and J dropped 3 bases, with 14 bases sitting between them. Germline V CDR1 and CDR2: MGHRA, YSYEKL. CDR3 nucleotide sequence: TGCGCCAGCAGCCAGCCGACGGTGGGCCACACTGAAGCTTTCTTT. Protein product: CASSQPTVGHTEAFF.

This chain connects TRBV6-1 to TRBJ1-3; D gene unclear. The V end lost 11 bases, the J end lost 0 bases, and 14 bases lay between the germline ends. Germline CDR1 reads MNHNS; CDR2 reads SASEGT. The CDR3 is made up of 14 amino acids. As DNA, the CDR3 is TGTGCCGTCCGATGGGCAGACTCTGGAAACACCATATATTTT. It is translated as CAVRWADSGNTIYF.

V gene TRBV5-6 combines with J gene TRBJ2-1; unclear D gene. Germline assignment: CDR1 SGHDT and CDR2 YYEEEE. V lost 0 bases to trimming and J lost 8 bases, with 9 bases between them. The CDR3 sequence is 13 residues long. CDR3 residues: CASSLGRTDEQFF. The CDR3 DNA reads as TGTGCCAGCAGCTTGGGTCGGACGGATGAGCAGTTCTTC.

This sequence joins TRBV5-4 and TRBJ2-2, with a possible D match to TRBD2 (5 bases). The germline V gene has CDR1 SGHNT and CDR2 YYREEE (reference sequence). The CDR3 contains 13 residues. The V gene lost 0 bases and the J gene lost 6 bases, with 6 bases spanning the gap. Here the CDR3 reads CASSLGGSGELFF. The DNA for the CDR3 is TGTGCCAGCAGCTTGGGAGGGTCCGGGGAGCTGTTTTTT.

The chain is built from TRBV30 and TRBJ2-7, with TRBD1 as a possible D gene (6 bases). This CDR3 region has 12 residues. Germline V gene lookup returns CDR1 GTSNPN and CDR2 SVGIG (reference sequence). V was trimmed by 4 bases and J by 2 bases, leaving 9 bases between them. The chain's CDR3 is CAWNAGAYEQYF. Here the CDR3 DNA reads TGTGCCTGGAACGCAGGGGCCTACGAGCAGTACTTC.

The rearrangement uses TRBV9 and TRBJ2-2, with D unclear. Germline CDR1 is SGDLS and CDR2 is YYNGEE. The V end was cut by 1 base, the J end by 4 bases, with 5 bases between. There are 13 residues in the CDR3. The CDR3 is CASSVFGTGELFF. The CDR3 DNA reads as TGTGCCAGCAGCGTATTTGGCACCGGGGAGCTGTTTTTT.

The chain has TRBV7-3 and TRBJ2-3, with D perhaps TRBD2 (6 bases). The germline CDR1 and CDR2 sequences are SGHTA and FQGTGA. V lost 5 bases and J lost 4, with 19 bases in between. The length of the CDR3 is 16 residues. The CDR3 sequence: CASSPGGPGEPDTQYF. The CDR3 DNA sequence: TGTGCCAGCAGCCCCGGCGGCCCGGGAGAGCCAGATACGCAGTATTTT. Full variable domain (remainder filled in from reference TRBV7-3 and TRBJ2-3): GAGVSQTPSNKVTEKGKYVELRCDPISGHTALYWYRQSLGQGPEFLIYFQGTGAADDSGLPNDRFFAVRPEGSVSTLKIQRTERGDSAVYLCASSPGGPGEPDTQYFGPGTRLTVL.

V is TRBV27 and J is TRBJ2-6, with 7 positions matching TRBD2. Germline CDR1 reads MNHEY; CDR2 reads SMNVEV (reference sequence). This CDR3 comprises 17 residues. Trimming cost V 2 bases and J 1 base; bases outside gene matches: 5. CDR3 amino acids: CASSLAGDQSGANVLTF. The CDR3 nucleotides are TGTGCCAGCAGTTTAGCGGGAGATCAATCTGGGGCCAACGTCCTGACTTTC.

The chain combines TRBV28 with TRBJ1-2; no clear D gene. The V end was cut by 5 bases, the J end by 2 bases, with 18 bases between. The CDR3 sequence is 16 residues long. The germline V gene encodes CDR1 MDHEN and CDR2 SYDVKM. The CDR3 DNA reads as TGTGCCAGCAGTGATTACGGACCGATTGGAAACTATGGCTACACCTTC. Residues: CASSDYGPIGNYGYTF.

The chain couples TRBV14 to TRBJ2-1, with a possible D match to TRBD2 (7 bases). V was trimmed by 0 bases and J by 0 bases, leaving 24 bases between them. Germline CDR1 and CDR2: SGHDN and FVKESK. The CDR3 length is 21 residues. Written as DNA, the CDR3 is TGTGCCAGCAGCCAAGATAGTCGGGAGGTGGGGGCTGAAAGCTCCTACAATGAGCAGTTCTTC. This sequence encodes CASSQDSREVGAESSYNEQFF.

The rearrangement uses TRBV6-1 and TRBJ2-7, with D perhaps being TRBD1 or TRBD2 (5 bases each). The V end was cut by 0 bases, the J end by 7 bases, with 10 bases between. In germline, CDR1 is MNHNS, CDR2 SASEGT. The CDR3 sequence is 13 residues long. CDR3 nucleotides: TGTGCCAGCAGTGAAGCGGGGACCAGGGAGCAGTACTTC. This codes for CASSEAGTREQYF.

The CDR3 sequence: CASSRTPDNEQYF. The DNA of the CDR3 is TGTGCCAGCAGTAGGACTCCAGACAACGAGCAGTACTTC. This chain uses TRBV27 with TRBJ2-7, with TRBD2 as a possible D gene (5 bases). Trimming shortened V by 5 bases and J by 5 bases, and 13 bases separated the two germline ends. This CDR3 has 13 residues. Per the germline V gene, CDR1 is MNHEY and CDR2 is SMNVEV (reference sequence).

The DNA for the CDR3 is TGCAGCGTTGGAGGGGGCGATCAGCCCCAGCATTTT. Its protein product is CSVGGGDQPQHF. This chain joins TRBV29-1 and TRBJ1-5; 7 bases are shared with TRBD1. The CDR3 consists of 12 residues. Losses at the gene ends were 4 bases for V and 5 bases for J; bases not matched to a gene: 2. Germline values: CDR1 SQVTM, CDR2 ANQGSEA.

This chain uses TRBV7-2 with TRBJ2-1; 9 bases align to TRBD2. Germline assignment: CDR1 SGHTA and CDR2 FQGNSA. The CDR3 extends over 16 amino acids. V lost 2 bases and J lost 5; bases outside the gene matches: 7. The CDR3 sequence is CASSLHVIAGDNEQFF. In DNA form, the CDR3 reads TGTGCCAGCAGCTTACACGTGATAGCGGGAGACAATGAGCAGTTCTTC.

The genes are TRBV7-9 and TRBJ2-7; the D is unclear. The CDR3 spans 14 residues. The germline V and J ends were trimmed by 2 bases and 2 bases, with 10 bases remaining between them. The V gene's germline CDR1 is SEHNR and CDR2 FQNEAQ (reference sequence). CDR3 bases: TGTGCCAGCAGCTTATTGGGCTCTACCTACGAGCAGTACTTC. This encodes CASSLLGSTYEQYF.

This clone was counted a few times. CDR3 DNA: TGTGCCAGCAGCTTAGCAGTGTTTGGGAAGACAAACACTGAAGCTTTCTTT. This codes for CASSLAVFGKTNTEAFF. V gene TRBV7-9 combines with J gene TRBJ1-1; D remains ambiguous. With 0 bases removed from V and 2 bases from J, the gap between germline ends came to 16 bases. CDR1 and CDR2 from the germline V gene are SEHNR and FQNEAQ (reference sequence). The CDR3 consists of 17 residues. Together with reference TRBV7-9 and TRBJ1-1, the CDR3 gives the full variable domain: DTGVSQNPRHKITKRGQNVTFRCDPISEHNRLYWYRQTLGQGPEFLTYFQNEAQLEKSRLLSDRFSAERPKGSFSTLEIQRTEQGDSAMYLCASSLAVFGKTNTEAFFGQGTRLTVV.

This clone has only one observation. This sequence joins TRBV5-1 and TRBJ2-3; D is possibly TRBD2 (6 bases). V was clipped by 0 bases and J by 2 bases, with 7 bases between them. Per germline, CDR1 SGHRS and CDR2 YFSETQ. This CDR3 comprises 14 residues. CDR3 nucleotides: TGCGCCAGCAGCTTGGGGCGGGACACAGATACGCAGTATTTT. Its protein is CASSLGRDTDTQYF.

The rearrangement uses TRBV5-1 and TRBJ1-1; 9 bases line up with TRBD1. Germline V gene data show CDR1 as SGHRS and CDR2 as YFSETQ. J gave up 11 bases and V 0 bases, and 8 bases lay outside the gene matches. This CDR3 spans 14 amino acids. The DNA for the CDR3 is TGCGCCAGCAGCTTGGCCTCCGGGGACAGGGAGGCTTTCTTT. This gives the protein CASSLASGDREAFF.

In its sample, this clone was seen a few times. The rearrangement links TRBV7-9 to TRBJ1-2; D not certain. V was trimmed by 1 base and J by 11 bases, leaving 14 bases between them. The length of the CDR3 is 13 residues. Germline lookup yields CDR1 SEHNR and CDR2 FQNEAQ (reference sequence). As DNA, the CDR3 is TGTGCCAGCAGCTTAGGCGTCCTCAAGGGTTACACCTTC. The encoded protein is CASSLGVLKGYTF.

This chain links TRBV5-6 with TRBJ1-1; TRBD1 is a possible D gene (6 bases). There are 15 residues in the CDR3. Trimming pared 4 bases from V and 3 bases from J, leaving 16 bases between. Germline V lookup: CDR1 SGHDT, CDR2 YYEEEE. CDR3 protein: CASSLMDSVYTEAFF. CDR3 nucleotide sequence: TGTGCCAGCAGCCTTATGGACAGTGTGTACACTGAAGCTTTCTTT.

CDR3 in amino acids: CASSLSPGGQGFAYEQYF. DNA of the CDR3: TGTGCCAGCAGTTTATCGCCAGGTGGCCAGGGGTTTGCCTACGAGCAGTACTTC. The chain is built from TRBV27 and TRBJ2-7; D possibly corresponds to TRBD1 (6 bases). Per germline, CDR1 MNHEY and CDR2 SMNVEV (reference sequence). CDR3 length equals 18 residues. V gave up 0 bases and J gave up 2 bases, with 20 bases separating them.

The CDR3 DNA reads TGTGCCAGCAGCGTAACTGGTCCGCCGGGGGGGTACAGACCTTTTAGCTCCTACGAGCAGTACTTC. Amino acid sequence: CASSVTGPPGGYRPFSSYEQYF. The V and J genes are TRBV9 and TRBJ2-7, with 8 bases identical to TRBD2. Germline CDR1 SGDLS, CDR2 YYNGEE. The junction had 24 bases not matched to a gene; V was cut back by 1 base and J by 0 bases. There are 22 residues in the CDR3.

The CDR3 spells CASTGETYNEQFF. CDR3 in DNA: TGTGCCAGCACAGGGGAGACCTACAATGAGCAGTTCTTC. This sequence joins TRBV9 and TRBJ2-1; D possibly corresponds to TRBD1 (6 bases). Germline assignment: CDR1 SGDLS and CDR2 YYNGEE. The CDR3 runs 13 residues. V was cut by 6 bases and J by 2 bases, with 9 bases left in between.

The chain links TRBV5-1 to TRBJ1-3; D unclear. This CDR3 has 14 residues. The germline CDR1 and CDR2 sequences are SGHRS and YFSETQ. V was clipped by 4 bases and J by 0 bases, with 8 bases between them. CDR3 bases: TGCGCCAGCAGCGCCGTTAGCTCTGGAAACACCATATATTTT. Its protein is CASSAVSSGNTIYF.

This sequence joins TRBV19 and TRBJ2-7, with 9 bases that match TRBD1. Germline V lookup: CDR1 LNHDA, CDR2 SQIVND (reference sequence). V dropped 6 bases and J dropped 4; count of bases not matched to a gene: 10. The length of the CDR3 is 15 residues. The CDR3 sequence is CASSFARGQGYEQYF. In nucleotides, the CDR3 is TGTGCCAGTAGCTTTGCGCGGGGACAGGGTTACGAGCAGTACTTC.